This T cell receptor beta chain originates from a study of OX40 agonist ivuxolimab in advanced cancers. At the level of the whole study: Ivuxolimab was a fully human IgG2 agonistic monoclonal antibody targeting the costimulatory receptor OX40 (CD134). Intravenous ivuxolimab was administered to patients every 2 weeks at six dose levels: 0.01, 0.1, 0.3, 1.5, 3 and 10 mg/kg. Of the approximately 50 patients in dose escalation, some 20 had hepatocellular carcinoma, about 15 had melanoma, 9 had renal cell carcinoma and 9 had head and neck cancer. A male proportion of around 80% and a mean age of approximately 55 years, ranging from 23 to 79, were recorded for the dose-escalation cohort. Patients were allowed to have had prior anti-PD-1, anti-PD-L1 or anti-CTLA-4 therapy, and 40% to 45% of the dose-escalation patients had previously received checkpoint inhibitors. Partial responses occurred in three dose-escalation patients, of whom one had hepatocellular carcinoma and two had cutaneous melanoma. The purpose of peripheral TCRbeta sequencing was to test whether ivuxolimab changed TCR sequence diversity and led to clonal T-cell expansion. The paper reports the monotherapy dose-escalation portion (N of about 47 patients) of the phase I ivuxolimab trial. What the authors observed across the whole study: After ivuxolimab, expanded clones were on average more numerous among CD8+ T cells than among CD4+ T cells. Low levels of normalized T-cell clonal expansion were also seen in some nonresponding patients. At doses from 0.1 to 3.0 mg/kg, clonal expansion was seen in both CD4+ and CD8+ blood T cells between baseline and week 6. In partial responders in the 0.1-3.0 mg/kg groups, normalized peripheral clonal expansion was found to be among the lowest, especially among CD8+ T cells. Which antigens the clonally expanded peripheral T cells were specific for was not determined.

About this clone itself: This clone's antigen is unknown. Per-nucleotide qualities are absent, and no much larger clonotype sits a single base away.

To sequence the TCRbeta CDR3 region, genomic DNA was isolated from the sorted cells. TCRbeta CDR3 regions were sequenced using the immunoSEQ Assay. Imported from immuneACCESS, the table was reduced by TCRdb to in-frame sequences with V and J called. These copies leave out some clones; in studies compared against another copy, an unresolved V gene accounts for under half, and the cause of the remainder is not known. Here the sample has tens of thousands of clones; 85% to 90% occur a single time. The ten most abundant clones make up around 1.6% of the sample. Patients with a history of autoimmune disease or receiving systemic immunosuppression were excluded from the trial. Peripheral blood for TCR sequencing was collected from all dose cohorts at baseline, on cycle 4 day 1, and on cycle 7 day 1. The samples were taken from a phase I, first-in-human, multicenter, open-label dose-escalation trial of ivuxolimab. Adults with locally advanced or metastatic melanoma, renal cell carcinoma, hepatocellular carcinoma or head and neck squamous cell carcinoma were enrolled in the trial. Before TCR sequencing, CD4+ and CD8+ T cells were separately sorted from peripheral blood.

Based on the germline V gene, the CDR1 and CDR2 sequences are SGHRS and YFSETQ. From its cysteine to its phenylalanine, the CDR3 spans 15 amino acids. Just CDR3 DNA is preserved here, 45 bases in frame from base 1. V gives up 2 bases and J gives up 6 bases, and the segment between their germline ends measures 14 bases. The chain links TRBV5-1 with TRBJ1-4; tentative D gene TRBD1, with 5 bases matching. This receptor was obtained from an adult with an advanced solid tumor such as melanoma, head and neck, liver or kidney cancer. Source: CD4+ or CD8+ T cells sorted from blood, taken in a trial of the OX40 agonist ivuxolimab. The nucleotide sequence reads TGCGCCAGCAGCTTTGGGGGTCAGAGGGATGAAAAACTGTTTTTT. This sequence encodes CASSFGGQRDEKLFF.